The 26 T cell receptor beta chains reported below all come from one sample, sequenced in a study of regulatory T cells in long-lasting Graves disease (TCRdb year 2021). Reading the label with the study, this specimen's time point is: newly diagnosed GD, antithyroid drugs for less than 3 months. RNA was extracted from PBMCs in TRIzol for both TCR sequencing and RNA sequencing. The library was built by means of multiplex PCR. Reads for this sample came from an Illumina HiSeq 4000. iRepertoire HTBI primers and Arm-PCR amplification of CDR3 regions were used to construct TCR beta libraries. The public reads were run again by TCRdb, first through fastp at Q25 and then through MiXCR, and only productive beta chains were kept. CDR3 protein sequences are deduplicated, and each keeps its most common genes and DNA. This sample gives 550,000 or so distinct CDR3 sequences in total; about 11% of them show up just once. Roughly 8.2% of the sample belongs to the ten largest clones.

The sample was also reused in another study, on T cells in Graves' hyperthyroidism and ophthalmopathy.

The sequences come from peripheral blood mononuclear cells (PBMCs), collected at new diagnosis, from a patient treated with antithyroid drugs. The receptors come from a young woman with Graves disease. Donor details come from another sample of the same person, matched by shared clones.

In its sample, this clonotype was seen many times. The chain has TRBV4-1 and TRBJ2-3, with 9 bases matching TRBD2. Per the germline V gene, CDR1 is MGHRA and CDR2 is YSYEKL. Trimming cost V 1 base and J 5 bases; bases outside gene matches: 10. CDR3 size: 17 residues. The CDR3 spells CASSQGISGSILDTQYF. The CDR3 nucleotides are TGCGCCAGCAGCCAAGGAATTAGCGGGAGCATCCTAGATACGCAGTATTTT.

This clonotype was detected only a few times. Compared with germline, one end of the junction differs, possibly owing to a read error. V is TRBV10-1 and J is TRBJ2-1, with TRBD2 matching over 8 bases. In germline, CDR1 is WNHNN, CDR2 SYGVQD (reference sequence). The CDR3 is 16 residues long. CDR3 residues: CAGSESPGRAYNEQFF. In nucleotides, the CDR3 is TGCGCCGGCAGTGAGTCCCCCGGGAGGGCCTACAATGAGCAGTTCTTC.

This clonotype has a count of ten or more. This chain links TRBV20-1 with TRBJ1-1, with D maybe TRBD1 (5 bases). The length of the CDR3 is 12 residues. Germline CDR1 reads DFQATT; CDR2 reads SNEGSKA (reference sequence). V shed 6 bases and J shed 11 bases, with 19 bases lying between them. The CDR3 reads CSATSEGESAFF. The CDR3 DNA reads TGCAGTGCCACCTCAGAAGGGGAGTCGGCTTTCTTT.

The chain has TRBV5-8 and TRBJ1-4; the D is unclear. Germline loops: CDR1 SGHTS, CDR2 YDEGEE. The CDR3 spans 12 residues. The V and J ends lost 4 bases and 8 bases respectively, with 9 bases between them. CDR3 DNA sequence: TGTGCCAGCAGCGACATCCCCGAAAAACTGTTTTTT. It specifies CASSDIPEKLFF.

This clonotype came up many times. The CDR3 bases are TGTGCCAGCACAGACCCGGGACAGGGTAACGAGCAGTACTTC. It yields the protein CASTDPGQGNEQYF. This sequence joins TRBV28 and TRBJ2-7, with 9 bases aligning to TRBD1. Germline CDR1 and CDR2: MDHEN and SYDVKM. The V and J ends lost 7 bases and 5 bases, in that order; junction bases with no gene match: 9. This CDR3 has 14 residues.

This clonotype was found many times. The chain is built from TRBV10-2 and TRBJ1-1; 7 nucleotides agree with TRBD1. Trimming removed 0 bases from V and 9 bases from J; junction bases left unmatched: 10. This CDR3 spans 15 amino acids. Germline V gene data show CDR1 as WSHSY and CDR2 as SAAADI. The CDR3 loop reads CASSESGTVGSQAFF. Here the CDR3 DNA reads TGCGCCAGCAGTGAGTCTGGGACAGTCGGATCCCAAGCTTTCTTT.

This clonotype was observed many times. The chain joins TRBV7-2 to TRBJ2-7; 11 positions agree with TRBD2. After removal of 3 bases from V and 6 bases from J, the junction contained 10 bases not matched to a gene. CDR1 and CDR2 from the germline V gene are SGHTA and FQGNSA. This CDR3 spans 16 amino acids. The CDR3 nucleotides read TGTGCCAGCAGCTTCTTAGCGGGAGGGCCGAAGTTCGAGCAGTACTTC. Its protein product is CASSFLAGGPKFEQYF.

This clonotype was observed many times. The V gene is TRBV7-8, the J gene TRBJ2-5, with D possibly matching TRBD1 (6 bases). The CDR3 extends over 15 amino acids. The V and J ends lost 1 base and 1 base respectively, with 10 bases between them. Germline assignment: CDR1 SGHVS and CDR2 FQNEAQ. The DNA of the CDR3 is TGTGCCAGCAGCTTAGGGGACATTGTCCAAGAGACCCAGTACTTC. As protein: CASSLGDIVQETQYF.

The table lists this clonotype with many counts. CDR3 nucleotide sequence: TGTGCCACCAGCAGAGATGGCCAGAGCACAGATACGCAGTATTTT. Translated, it gives CATSRDGQSTDTQYF. The chain recombines TRBV15 with TRBJ2-3; D gene unclear. The CDR3 consists of 15 residues. CDR1 is LNHNV, CDR2 YYDKDF, per germline (reference sequence). The ends were cut back, 0 bases at V and 0 bases at J, with 7 bases in the middle.

The sample holds many counts of this clonotype. The chain uses TRBV9 and TRBJ2-7; D remains unclear. The CDR3 is 14 residues long. V was shortened by 4 bases and J by 0 bases, with 11 bases between the two germline ends. CDR1 is SGDLS and CDR2 is YYNGEE in the germline V gene. The CDR3 spells CASSITGSSYEQYF. Written as DNA, the CDR3 is TGTGCCAGCAGCATCACCGGTAGCTCCTACGAGCAGTACTTC.

The table lists this clonotype with many counts. The chain has TRBV2 and TRBJ2-1, with 8 bases aligning to TRBD2. The CDR3 is 16 residues long. J was trimmed by 8 bases and V by 5 bases; bases with no gene match: 14. Looked up from germline, CDR1 is SNHLY and CDR2 is FYNNEI. CDR3 protein: CASSTQGGLATHEQFF. The CDR3 coding sequence is TGTGCCAGCAGTACCCAGGGAGGACTAGCTACGCATGAGCAGTTCTTC.

Many counts were recorded for this clonotype. V is TRBV11-2 and J is TRBJ2-7; a weak D match, TRBD2 (6 bases). The CDR3 totals 14 residues. Germline assignment: CDR1 SGHAT and CDR2 FQNNGV. Trimming pared 3 bases from V and 3 bases from J, leaving 12 bases between. For the CDR3, the DNA is TGTGCCAGCAGCTTTCATGGCGGGGTCTACGAGCAGTACTTC. Its protein is CASSFHGGVYEQYF.

This clonotype was recorded many times. The CDR3 DNA follows: TGTGCCAGCAGCAGCACAGGGGGAGGGGGGGCTTTCTTT. Its translation: CASSSTGGGGAFF. V usage is TRBV7-2 and J usage is TRBJ1-1, with 8 bases lining up with TRBD1. Germline CDR1 and CDR2: SGHTA and FQGNSA. The CDR3 sequence is 13 residues long. The V gene end was trimmed by 5 bases and the J gene end by 11 bases; junction bases not matched to a gene: 10.

This clonotype was found many times. This chain uses TRBV24-1 with TRBJ2-5, with 15 bases matching TRBD2. Germline V CDR1 and CDR2: KGHDR, SFDVKD. This CDR3 is built from 20 residues. V shed 2 bases and J 3 bases; nucleotides not matched to a gene: 12. CDR3 sequence reads: CATSDSRTSGRAVGKETQYF. CDR3 bases: TGTGCCACCAGTGATTCCCGGACTAGCGGGAGGGCCGTGGGGAAAGAGACCCAGTACTTC.

CDR3 in amino acids: CASSLALAGNYEQYF. Here the CDR3 DNA reads TGTGCCAGCAGCTTAGCGCTAGCGGGAAATTACGAGCAGTACTTC. The chain has TRBV5-5 and TRBJ2-7; 9 bases fit TRBD2. Per the germline V gene, CDR1 is SGHKS and CDR2 is YYEKEE (reference sequence). CDR3 length: 15 residues. The V gene end was trimmed by 2 bases and the J gene end by 4 bases; junction bases not matched to a gene: 7. Filled out from reference TRBV5-5 and TRBJ2-7, the complete variable domain reads DAGVTQSPTHLIKTRGQQVTLRCSPISGHKSVSWYQQVLGQGPQFIFQYYEKEERGRGNFPDRFSARQFPNYSSELNVNALLLGDSALYLCASSLALAGNYEQYFGPGTRLTVT.

The chain links TRBV28 to TRBJ2-1; 7 bases are shared with TRBD1. The CDR3 length is 16 residues. V was pared by 4 bases and J by 2 bases, with 8 bases of the junction left unmatched. CDR1 is MDHEN and CDR2 is SYDVKM in the germline V gene. CDR3 sequence (DNA): TGTGCCAGCAGTTCCCCTTCCGGGACAGCCTACAATGAGCAGTTCTTC. It translates to CASSSPSGTAYNEQFF.

This clonotype was counted only a few times. This rearrangement joins TRBV19 to TRBJ1-5; D may be TRBD1 (6 bases). Germline CDR1 LNHDA, CDR2 SQIVND (reference sequence). This CDR3 contains 15 residues. The V gene lost 7 bases and the J gene lost 0 bases, with 13 bases spanning the gap. The CDR3 bases are TGTGCCAGTAAGAGATGGACAGATAGCAATCAGCCCCAGCATTTT. The encoded protein is CASKRWTDSNQPQHF. The full variable domain, in which reference TRBV19 and TRBJ1-5 provide the parts outside the CDR3, is DGGITQSPKYLFRKEGQNVTLSCEQNLNHDAMYWYRQDPGQGLRLIYYSQIVNDFQKGDIAEGYSVSREKKESFPLTVTSAQKNPTAFYLCASKRWTDSNQPQHFGDGTRLSIL.

A note on this clonotype: One junction end disagrees with the germline gene, perhaps due to a read error. The V call is TRBV27, the J call TRBJ2-1; D unclear. The CDR3 is 16 residues long. From germline, CDR1 is MNHEY and CDR2 SMNVEV (reference sequence). The CDR3 DNA reads TGTGCCAGCAGTTTAGTGGGAAAGGGCTCCCACAATGAGCAGTTCTTC. Its translation: CASSLVGKGSHNEQFF.

This clonotype was seen many times. V is TRBV12-3 or TRBV12-4 and J is TRBJ2-2; D might be TRBD1 (6 bases). V shed 3 bases and J shed 3 bases, with 11 bases lying between them. The CDR3 is 15 residues long. The CDR3 spells CASSFNRADTGELFF. CDR3 nucleotide sequence: TGTGCCAGCAGTTTCAACAGGGCCGACACCGGGGAGCTGTTTTTT.

This clonotype appeared a few times. The chain couples TRBV19 to TRBJ2-3, with TRBD2 as a possible D gene (5 bases). This CDR3 comprises 13 residues. The V gene lost 8 bases and the J gene lost 1 base, with 10 bases spanning the gap. Germline V CDR1 and CDR2: LNHDA, SQIVND (reference sequence). The CDR3 sequence is CASSGMGTDTQYF. In DNA form, the CDR3 reads TGTGCCAGTTCGGGAATGGGCACAGATACGCAGTATTTT.

V gene TRBV15 combines with J gene TRBJ2-1, with TRBD2 identical over 12 bases. Germline CDR1 LNHNV, CDR2 YYDKDF (reference sequence). With V trimmed by 3 bases and J by 6 bases, 3 bases remained unmatched. This CDR3 spans 15 amino acids. As DNA, the CDR3 is TGTGCCACCAGCAGTCGGACTAGCGGGATCAATGAGCAGTTCTTC. Translation: CATSSRTSGINEQFF. Drawing the rest from reference TRBV15 and TRBJ2-1, the complete variable domain is DAMVIQNPRYQVTQFGKPVTLSCSQTLNHNVMYWYQQKSSQAPKLLFHYYDKDFNNEADTPDNFQSRRPNTSFCFLDIRSPGLGDTAMYLCATSSRTSGINEQFFGPGTRLTVL.

J is TRBJ1-5 and V is TRBV4-1; D remains unclear. The germline CDR1 and CDR2 sequences are MGHRA and YSYEKL. This CDR3 spans 15 amino acids. Trimming took 1 base from V and 4 from J, leaving 11 bases between them. The CDR3 protein is CASSQGVTANQPQHF. In DNA form, the CDR3 reads TGCGCCAGCAGCCAAGGGGTCACGGCGAATCAGCCCCAGCATTTT.

V is TRBV3-1 and J is TRBJ2-3; D might be TRBD1 (6 bases). The tail of the sequence fits TRBJ2-7 better, so the J call may be wrong. From germline, CDR1 is LGHDT and CDR2 YNNKEL (reference sequence). The CDR3 loop spans 15 amino acids. The CDR3 spells CASSQPGTLSYEQYF. In nucleotides, the CDR3 is TGTGCCAGCAGCCAGCCCGGGACACTTTCCTACGAGCAGTACTTC.

In this sample, this clonotype turned up many times. The chain links TRBV7-9 to TRBJ2-1; 10 bases fit TRBD2. Germline CDR1 and CDR2: SEHNR and FQNEAQ (reference sequence). V shed 6 bases and J 10 bases; nucleotides not matched to a gene: 3. The CDR3 runs to 12 residues. The DNA of the CDR3 is TGTGCCAGCAGGCCGACTAGCGGGGAGCAGTTCTTC. This translates into CASRPTSGEQFF.

This clonotype has ten or more counts. The rearrangement joins TRBV14 to TRBJ2-1, with TRBD2 matching 12 bases. The CDR3 is 18 residues long. The germline CDR1 and CDR2 sequences are SGHDN and FVKESK. Trimming took 2 bases from V and 4 from J; bases not matched to a gene: 9. The CDR3 protein is CASSQMGLTSGGYNEQFF. For the CDR3, the DNA is TGTGCCAGCAGCCAAATGGGTTTGACTAGCGGGGGTTACAATGAGCAGTTCTTC.

The table lists this clonotype with a few counts. The chain links TRBV4-1 to TRBJ2-7, with D possibly TRBD2 on 5 matching bases. CDR3 length: 16 residues. The V end lost 0 bases, the J end lost 1 base, and 13 bases lay between the germline ends. Germline V gene data show CDR1 as MGHRA and CDR2 as YSYEKL. The CDR3 DNA sequence: TGCGCCAGCAGCCAAGATCGCCCTAGCCGATCCTACGAGCAGTACTTC. Its protein is CASSQDRPSRSYEQYF.